Following are 32 T cell receptor beta chains from one sample sequenced in a study of OX40 agonist ivuxolimab in advanced cancers. The repertoire was sequenced with immunoSEQ multiplex PCR; TCRdb's copy has only in-frame clones and lacks some. The sample holds some 50,000 clones, roughly 84% seen once. The source material was CD4+ or CD8+ T cells sorted from blood, sampled in a trial of the OX40 agonist ivuxolimab. The receptor set was obtained from an adult with an advanced solid tumor such as melanoma, head and neck, liver or kidney cancer.

CDR3 nucleotides: TGTGCCAGTAGTATGACCAGGCAGAGTGGCTACACCTTC. Translation: CASSMTRQSGYTF. The chain is built from TRBV19 and TRBJ1-2; D not certain. The germline gives CDR1 LNHDA, CDR2 SQIVND (reference sequence). CDR3 length: 13 amino acids. V was clipped by 3 bases and J by 7 bases, with 12 bases between them.

This rearrangement joins TRBV7-2 to TRBJ2-7; TRBD2 matches 8 bases. The trim removed 6 bases at V and 2 bases at J, leaving 12 bases unmatched. CDR3 length equals 16 residues. From germline, CDR1 is SGHTA and CDR2 FQGNSA. This CDR3 is CASSVAGQGLAYEQYF. In nucleotides, the CDR3 is TGTGCCAGCAGTGTAGCGGGGCAGGGCCTAGCCTACGAGCAGTACTTC. The variable domain in full, completed from reference TRBV7-2 and TRBJ2-7, reads GAGVSQSPSNKVTEKGKDVELRCDPISGHTALYWYRQSLGQGLEFLIYFQGNSAPDKSGLPSDRFSAERTGGSVSTLTIQRTQQEDSAVYLCASSVAGQGLAYEQYFGPGTRLTVT.

CDR3 sequence: CATLTGTSGPASTDTQYF. The CDR3 nucleotides are TGCGCCACGCTTACCGGGACTAGCGGGCCTGCTAGCACAGATACGCAGTATTTT. This chain uses TRBV10-1 with TRBJ2-3; 12 nucleotides align to TRBD2. The CDR3 contains 18 residues. The V segment lost 10 bases and the J segment 0 bases; nucleotides outside the gene matches: 14. Germline V gene sequence: CDR1 WNHNN, CDR2 SYGVQD (reference sequence).

The J gene is TRBJ1-2, the V gene TRBV29-1; tentatively, D is TRBD1 (5 bases). Between the trimmed V and J ends, which lost 0 bases and 3 bases, there was a span of 14 bases. The CDR3 has 15 amino acids. The V gene's germline CDR1 is SQVTM and CDR2 ANQGSEA. The CDR3 is CSVEDPQGVYYGYTF. The CDR3 coding sequence is TGCAGCGTTGAAGACCCCCAGGGAGTTTACTATGGCTACACCTTC.

The gene calls are TRBV7-2 and TRBJ2-5; D is uncertain. The J call may be wrong; the DNA end is better matched by TRBJ2-7. The germline CDR1 and CDR2 sequences are SGHTA and FQGNSA. The CDR3 has 14 amino acids. CDR3 region: CASSFPQTPYEQYF. DNA for the CDR3: TGTGCCAGCAGCTTCCCCCAAACCCCCTACGAGCAGTACTTC.

In this sample, this clone turned up once. V gene TRBV28 combines with J gene TRBJ1-1, with D possibly TRBD1 on 5 matching bases. CDR1 is MDHEN and CDR2 is SYDVKM in the germline V gene. There are 15 residues in the CDR3. V dropped 4 bases and J dropped 2 bases, with 14 bases sitting between them. The CDR3, as DNA: TGTGCCAGCAGTTCGGGGGGGAACATTAACACTGAAGCTTTCTTT. Protein product: CASSSGGNINTEAFF.

The chain employs TRBV7-2 and TRBJ1-2; no clear D gene. Between the trimmed V and J ends, which lost 5 bases and 0 bases, there was a span of 13 bases. The germline V gene encodes CDR1 SGHTA and CDR2 FQGNSA. The CDR3 is made up of 15 amino acids. The CDR3 sequence: CASSPQTGANYGYTF. Written as DNA, the CDR3 is TGTGCCAGCAGCCCCCAGACGGGAGCTAACTATGGCTACACCTTC.

The genes are TRBV12-5 and TRBJ2-1; tentatively, D is TRBD1 or TRBD2 (5 bases each). The CDR3 extends over 17 amino acids. V was clipped by 0 bases and J by 0 bases, with 12 bases between them. Germline CDR1 reads LGHNT; CDR2 reads FRNRAP. CDR3 residues: CASGLVRDGSSYNEQFF. CDR3 bases: TGTGCTAGTGGTTTGGTCCGGGACGGAAGCTCCTACAATGAGCAGTTCTTC.

This clone was seen only a few times. V and J are TRBV4-1 and TRBJ2-7; tentative D call: TRBD2 (5 bases). Germline CDR1 MGHRA, CDR2 YSYEKL. V shed 1 base and J shed 7 bases, with 14 bases lying between them. The CDR3 is made up of 14 amino acids. CDR3 coding DNA: TGCGCCAGCAGCCAAGGTAGCGAGGGTCGGGAGCAGTACTTC. Protein product: CASSQGSEGREQYF.

The J gene is TRBJ2-7, the V gene TRBV11-2; 10 nucleotides agree with TRBD2. The CDR3 extends over 16 amino acids. The germline V gene encodes CDR1 SGHAT and CDR2 FQNNGV. The trim removed 0 bases at V and 7 bases at J, leaving 9 bases unmatched. The CDR3 nucleotides read TGTGCCAGCAGCTTAGACTCCAGCGGGGGGGCCTGGGAGCAGTACTTC. Translating it yields CASSLDSSGGAWEQYF. The complete variable domain, with remaining parts taken from reference TRBV11-2 and TRBJ2-7, reads EAGVAQSPRYKIIEKRQSVAFWCNPISGHATLYWYQQILGQGPKLLIQFQNNGVVDDSQLPKDRFSAERLKGVDSTLKIQPAKLEDSAVYLCASSLDSSGGAWEQYFGPGTRLTVT.

V gene TRBV15 combines with J gene TRBJ2-2; 10 positions match TRBD2. V trimming: 6 bases; J trimming: 2 bases; junction bases outside the gene matches: 9. The germline CDR1 and CDR2 sequences are LNHNV and YYDKDF (reference sequence). The length of the CDR3 is 17 residues. This CDR3 is CATRGAAGGLNTGELFF. CDR3 nucleotide sequence: TGTGCCACCAGAGGAGCAGCGGGAGGGCTCAACACCGGGGAGCTGTTTTTT.

CDR3 sequence reads: CSAKTVYEQYF. As DNA, the CDR3 is TGCAGTGCTAAGACAGTCTACGAGCAGTACTTC. The chain is built from TRBV20-1 and TRBJ2-7; tentatively, D is TRBD1 (5 bases). This CDR3 contains 11 residues. The V and J ends lost 4 bases and 3 bases respectively, with 7 bases between them. Germline loops: CDR1 DFQATT, CDR2 SNEGSKA (reference sequence).

There are a few counts of this clone. The chain recombines TRBV2 with TRBJ2-7; no reliable D call. CDR3 length: 11 residues. Trimming left V 4 bases short and J 4 bases short, with 5 bases between. Germline V gene sequence: CDR1 SNHLY, CDR2 FYNNEI. As DNA, the CDR3 is TGTGCCAGCAGTGCCGGATACGAGCAGTACTTC. This codes for CASSAGYEQYF.

This clone was observed a handful of times. The chain is built from TRBV7-2 and TRBJ2-7; TRBD1 aligns across 9 bases. V lost 5 bases and J lost 6; bases outside the gene matches: 8. From germline, CDR1 is SGHTA and CDR2 FQGNSA. The CDR3 consists of 14 residues. The chain's CDR3 is CASSPGTGIAEQYF. Written as DNA, the CDR3 is TGTGCCAGCAGCCCGGGGACAGGGATAGCCGAGCAGTACTTC.

V and J are TRBV7-9 and TRBJ2-5; D is perhaps TRBD1 or TRBD2 (5 bases each). The length of the CDR3 is 15 residues. Germline values: CDR1 SEHNR, CDR2 FQNEAQ (reference sequence). Trimming took off 11 bases at V and 4 bases at J, with 23 bases between the two ends. The DNA for the CDR3 is TGTGCCGCCCCGCCGGGACCCTCGAGGATAGAGACCCAGTACTTC. It encodes CAAPPGPSRIETQYF.

The chain has TRBV5-1 and TRBJ2-3, with D possibly TRBD2 on 5 matching bases. Germline CDR1 SGHRS, CDR2 YFSETQ. V shed 2 bases and J shed 6 bases, with 16 bases lying between them. The CDR3 covers 15 residues. In nucleotides, the CDR3 is TGCGCCAGCAGCTTCGGGGTCCCCACTGGGGATACGCAGTATTTT. Amino acids: CASSFGVPTGDTQYF.

V and J are TRBV18 and TRBJ2-1; D unclear. There are 14 residues in the CDR3. In germline, CDR1 is KGHSH, CDR2 LQKENI. Trimming cost V 5 bases and J 4 bases, with 12 bases left between them. CDR3 sequence reads: CASSFSALYNEQFF. In DNA, the CDR3 is TGTGCCAGCTCATTCTCGGCGTTATACAATGAGCAGTTCTTC. The full variable domain, its missing parts supplied by reference TRBV18 and TRBJ2-1, is NAGVMQNPRHLVRRRGQEARLRCSPMKGHSHVYWYRQLPEEGLKFMVYLQKENIIDESGMPKERFSAEFPKEGPSILRIQQVVRGDSAAYFCASSFSALYNEQFFGPGTRLTVL.

The chain recombines TRBV12-1 with TRBJ2-1. TRBV12-1 is listed as a pseudogene. The CDR3 is 12 amino acids. The DNA of the CDR3 is TGTGCCAGCAGCCATGCCCACCATGAGCAGTTCTTC. Encoded protein: CASSHAHHEQFF.

This sequence joins TRBV2 and TRBJ2-2, with D possibly matching TRBD2 (6 bases). The CDR3 runs to 16 residues. Trimming cost V 3 bases and J 6 bases, with 17 bases left between them. Germline V gene data show CDR1 as SNHLY and CDR2 as FYNNEI. The CDR3: CASSDLPGEEAGELFF. The CDR3 nucleotides read TGTGCCAGCAGTGACCTGCCTGGGGAGGAAGCCGGGGAGCTGTTTTTT.

This rearrangement joins TRBV12-5 to TRBJ1-2; D is perhaps TRBD1 (5 bases). The CDR3 is 12 residues long. V lost 0 bases and J 8 bases, leaving 7 bases between the germline ends. Germline loops: CDR1 LGHNT, CDR2 FRNRAP. The CDR3 nucleotides read TGTGCTAGTGGTTTGGTAACAGGAGGCTACACCTTC. Translation: CASGLVTGGYTF.

The V and J genes are TRBV25-1 and TRBJ1-4; D not certain. The CDR3 consists of 13 residues. V was trimmed by 3 bases and J by 7 bases, leaving 9 bases between them. CDR1 MGHDK and CDR2 SYGVNS come from the germline V gene. The CDR3 loop reads CASSDWAVEKLFF. In DNA, the CDR3 is TGTGCCAGCAGTGATTGGGCTGTTGAAAAACTGTTTTTT.

J is TRBJ1-1 and V is TRBV29-1; 7 bases are shared with TRBD1. The CDR3 totals 14 residues. Germline V lookup: CDR1 SQVTM, CDR2 ANQGSEA. The J segment lost 8 bases and the V segment lost 6 bases, leaving 15 bases of the junction unmatched. The chain's CDR3 is CSVLHNRGSEEAFF. In nucleotides, the CDR3 is TGCAGCGTCCTACACAACAGGGGTTCCGAAGAAGCTTTCTTT.

The genes are TRBV15 and TRBJ1-1; TRBD1 might be the D (6 bases). The CDR3 runs 12 residues. Trimming took off 10 bases at V and 5 bases at J, with 14 bases between the two ends. Germline CDR1 LNHNV, CDR2 YYDKDF (reference sequence). The CDR3 coding sequence is TGTGCCATCGGACAGCGGGGTACTGAAGCTTTCTTT. Protein sequence: CAIGQRGTEAFF. Looking up the rest from reference TRBV15 and TRBJ1-1 gives the full variable domain: DAMVIQNPRYQVTQFGKPVTLSCSQTLNHNVMYWYQQKSSQAPKLLFHYYDKDFNNEADTPDNFQSRRPNTSFCFLDIRSPGLGDTAMYLCAIGQRGTEAFFGQGTRLTVV.

The table lists this clone with a few counts. The chain links TRBV5-1 to TRBJ2-1, with 13 positions matching TRBD2. CDR3 length: 15 residues. CDR1 SGHRS and CDR2 YFSETQ come from the germline V gene. J lost 6 bases, V lost 7 bases, and 7 bases had no gene match. Here the CDR3 reads CASFPGTSGTNEQFF. CDR3 DNA: TGCGCCAGCTTTCCCGGGACTAGCGGGACCAATGAGCAGTTCTTC.

This sequence joins TRBV18 and TRBJ2-4; the match to TRBD1 covers 8 bases. The CDR3 has 16 residues. Germline V lookup: CDR1 KGHSH, CDR2 LQKENI. V was pared by 4 bases and J by 9 bases, with 14 bases of the junction left unmatched. The CDR3, as DNA: TGTGCCAGCTCACTGTCCGGACAGGGAAGGGGAGGCATTCAGTACTTC. Translated, it gives CASSLSGQGRGGIQYF.

This chain joins TRBV10-3 and TRBJ1-2, with a tentative D call TRBD1 (6 bases). CDR1 is ENHRY and CDR2 is SYGVKD in the germline V gene. The V and J ends lost 4 bases and 2 bases respectively, with 14 bases between them. The CDR3 is 15 residues long. CDR3 bases: TGTGCCATCAGTGGGAATACAGGGCCGAACTATGGCTACACCTTC. Residues: CAISGNTGPNYGYTF.

The genes are TRBV27 and TRBJ2-3, with 7 nucleotides matching TRBD2. CDR1 and CDR2 from the germline V gene are MNHEY and SMNVEV (reference sequence). This CDR3 has 16 amino acids. J gave up 2 bases and V 4 bases, and 9 bases lay outside the gene matches. The chain's CDR3 is CASSSTSRLATDTQYF. CDR3 sequence (DNA): TGTGCCAGCAGTTCGACTAGCCGCCTGGCCACAGATACGCAGTATTTT.

V usage is TRBV21-1 and J usage is TRBJ2-1; the listed D gene, TRBD2, was not tested against the DNA. TRBV21-1 is a pseudogene segment. This CDR3 contains 12 residues. In nucleotides, the CDR3 is TGTGCCAATACCAGACTGAACAATGAGCAGTTCTTC. Translation: CANTRLNNEQFF.

V is TRBV19 and J is TRBJ2-1; D gene unclear. The germline CDR1 and CDR2 sequences are LNHDA and SQIVND (reference sequence). V was clipped by 7 bases and J by 2 bases, with 9 bases between them. This CDR3 has 13 amino acids. Written as DNA, the CDR3 is TGTGCCAGTAACGAGGCTACCTACAATGAGCAGTTCTTC. It codes for CASNEATYNEQFF.

The chain employs TRBV7-3 and TRBJ2-7; D is unresolved. The V and J ends lost 2 bases and 0 bases respectively, with 8 bases between them. Germline CDR1 SGHTA, CDR2 FQGTGA. The CDR3 is made up of 14 amino acids. CDR3 coding DNA: TGTGCCAGCAGCTTAGTTGCTTACTCCTACGAGCAGTACTTC. This encodes CASSLVAYSYEQYF. The full variable domain, in which reference TRBV7-3 and TRBJ2-7 provide the parts outside the CDR3, is GAGVSQTPSNKVTEKGKYVELRCDPISGHTALYWYRQSLGQGPEFLIYFQGTGAADDSGLPNDRFFAVRPEGSVSTLKIQRTERGDSAVYLCASSLVAYSYEQYFGPGTRLTVT.

The chain links TRBV2 to TRBJ1-5; D call uncertain. V shed 3 bases and J shed 4 bases, with 13 bases lying between them. Looked up from germline, CDR1 is SNHLY and CDR2 is FYNNEI. This CDR3 comprises 15 residues. Here the CDR3 DNA reads TGTGCCAGCAGTGAGGCTCGGACGGTTAATCAGCCCCAGCATTTT. Translating gives CASSEARTVNQPQHF.

Only one count was recorded for this clone. This chain uses TRBV7-3 with TRBJ2-3; tentatively, D is TRBD1 (5 bases). V shed 2 bases and J shed 0 bases, with 9 bases lying between them. Germline V gene lookup returns CDR1 SGHTA and CDR2 FQGTGA. The CDR3 sequence is 15 residues long. The chain's CDR3 is CASSLDSPSTDTQYF. CDR3 nucleotide sequence: TGTGCCAGCAGCTTAGACAGCCCTAGCACAGATACGCAGTATTTT.